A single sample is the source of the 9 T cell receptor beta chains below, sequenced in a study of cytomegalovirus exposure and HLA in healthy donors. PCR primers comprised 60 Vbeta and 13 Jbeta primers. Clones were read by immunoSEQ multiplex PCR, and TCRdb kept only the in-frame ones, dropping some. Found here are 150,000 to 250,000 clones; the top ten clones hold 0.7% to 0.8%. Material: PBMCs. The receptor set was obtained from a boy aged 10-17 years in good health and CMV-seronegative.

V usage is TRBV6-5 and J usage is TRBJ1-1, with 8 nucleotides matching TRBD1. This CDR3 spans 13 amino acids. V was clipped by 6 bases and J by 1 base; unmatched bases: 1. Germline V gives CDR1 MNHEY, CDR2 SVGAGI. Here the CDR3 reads CASRDRANTEAFF. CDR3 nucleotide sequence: TGTGCCAGCAGGGACAGGGCGAACACTGAAGCTTTCTTT.

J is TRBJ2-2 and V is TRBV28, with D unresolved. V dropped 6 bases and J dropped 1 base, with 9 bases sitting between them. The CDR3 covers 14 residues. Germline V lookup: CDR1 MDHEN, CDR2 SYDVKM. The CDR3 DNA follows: TGTGCCAGCAGCTATTTTGAGAACACCGGGGAGCTGTTTTTT. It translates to CASSYFENTGELFF.

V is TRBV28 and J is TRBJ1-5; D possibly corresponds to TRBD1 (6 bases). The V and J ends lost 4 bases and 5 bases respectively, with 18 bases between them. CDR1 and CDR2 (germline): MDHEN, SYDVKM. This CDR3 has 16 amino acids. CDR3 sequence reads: CASSSPGPGVDQPQHF. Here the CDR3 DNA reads TGTGCCAGCAGTTCACCGGGACCAGGGGTCGATCAGCCCCAGCATTTT.

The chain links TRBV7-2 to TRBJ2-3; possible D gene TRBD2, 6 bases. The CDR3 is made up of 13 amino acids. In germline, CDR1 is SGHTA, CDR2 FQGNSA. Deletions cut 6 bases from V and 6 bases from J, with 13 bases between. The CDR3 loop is CASSPGSSDTQYF. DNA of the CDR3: TGTGCCAGCAGTCCCGGGAGTTCGGATACGCAGTATTTT.

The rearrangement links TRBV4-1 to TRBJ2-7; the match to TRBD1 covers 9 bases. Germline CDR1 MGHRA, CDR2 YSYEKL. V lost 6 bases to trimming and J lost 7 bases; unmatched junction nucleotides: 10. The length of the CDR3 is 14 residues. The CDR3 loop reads CASSTGQGRGEQYF. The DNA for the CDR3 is TGCGCCAGCAGTACGGGACAGGGTCGGGGTGAGCAGTACTTC.

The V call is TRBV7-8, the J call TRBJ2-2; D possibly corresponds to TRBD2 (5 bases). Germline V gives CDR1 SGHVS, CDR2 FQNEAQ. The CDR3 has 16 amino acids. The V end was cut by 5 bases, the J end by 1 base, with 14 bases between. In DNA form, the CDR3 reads TGTGCCAGCAGCCCTAGTAGAGGGCAGAACACCGGGGAGCTGTTTTTT. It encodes CASSPSRGQNTGELFF.

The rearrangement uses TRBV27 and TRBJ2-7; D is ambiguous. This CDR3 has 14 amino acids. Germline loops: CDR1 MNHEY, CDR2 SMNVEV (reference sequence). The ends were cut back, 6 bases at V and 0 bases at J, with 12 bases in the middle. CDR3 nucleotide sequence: TGTGCCAGCAGCCTCGCTCAGAACTCCTACGAGCAGTACTTC. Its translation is CASSLAQNSYEQYF.

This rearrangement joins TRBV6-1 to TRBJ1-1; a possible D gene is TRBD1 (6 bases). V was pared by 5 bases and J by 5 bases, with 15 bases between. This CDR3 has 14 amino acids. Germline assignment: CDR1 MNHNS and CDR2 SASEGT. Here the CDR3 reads CASSISLGATEAFF. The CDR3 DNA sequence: TGTGCCAGCAGTATATCTTTGGGGGCGACTGAAGCTTTCTTT.

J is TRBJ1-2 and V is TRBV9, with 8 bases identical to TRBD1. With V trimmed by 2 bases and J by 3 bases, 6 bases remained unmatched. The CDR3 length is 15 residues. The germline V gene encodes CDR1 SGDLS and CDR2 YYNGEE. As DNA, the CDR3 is TGTGCCAGCAGCGTTACAGGGGGTAGGGACTATGGCTACACCTTC. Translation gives CASSVTGGRDYGYTF.